A single count supports the clone carrying this T cell receptor (beta chain). The antigen remains undetermined. These data come from a study of naive and memory T cell subsets. Study outcomes and limitations: There was no ground truth to check naive and memory subset results.

Two oligonucleotides, mixed equimolar, formed the beta constant-region primer covering TRBC1 and TRBC2. The ligated cDNA underwent four PCR rounds using SP2 and nested alpha and beta constant-region primers. In TCRdb, the UMI-ligation and nested PCR reads were re-called with MiXCR into one record per CDR3 protein. The repertoire holds around 130,000 distinct CDR3 sequences, with 36% as singletons. From the second PCR step, alpha and beta chains were amplified apart. CDR1 is SGDLS and CDR2 is YYNGEE in the germline V gene. This CDR3 is built from 13 residues. Trimming removed 0 bases from V and 9 bases from J, with 10 bases in between.

The sequence was obtained from a human donor in good health. The sample taken for sequencing was central memory CD4+ T cells from blood. The V call is TRBV9, the J call TRBJ2-1, with D maybe TRBD1 (5 bases). CDR3 coding DNA: TGTGCCAGCAGCGTAGTATTAGGGGCTGAGCAGTTCTTC. Translated, it gives CASSVVLGAEQFF.